The 18 T cell receptor beta chains listed next were all sequenced from one sample in a study of blood T cell repertoires in COVID-19. Clones were sequenced by immunoSEQ multiplex PCR, and TCRdb holds only the in-frame ones, with some missing. The sample shows 80,000 or so clones, about four fifths of them seen only once. Material: peripheral blood. The source of these receptors is a man older than 75 with acute or convalescent COVID-19.

This chain's CDR3 is CAWRWTGGVGYTF. CDR3 coding DNA: TGTGCCTGGAGATGGACAGGGGGCGTTGGCTACACCTTC. V and J are TRBV30 and TRBJ1-2, with 11 bases aligning to TRBD1. The CDR3 has 13 residues. CDR1 GTSNPN and CDR2 SVGIG come from the germline V gene (reference sequence). With V trimmed by 3 bases and J by 7 bases, 4 bases remained unmatched. The entire variable domain, with the rest obtained from reference TRBV30 and TRBJ1-2, is as follows: SQTIHQWPATLVQPVGSPLSLECTVEGTSNPNLYWYRQAAGRGLQLLFYSVGIGQISSEVPQNLSASRPQDRQFILSSKKLLLSDSGFYLCAWRWTGGVGYTFGSGTRLTVV.

The chain carries TRBV6-6 and TRBJ2-1; 8 nucleotides align to TRBD1. CDR1 and CDR2 from the germline V gene are MNHNY and SVGAGI (reference sequence). Trimming cost V 5 bases and J 5 bases; bases outside gene matches: 8. The CDR3 is 15 amino acids. CDR3 DNA: TGTGCCAGCAGTGTATCGGGACAGGTCAACAATGAGCAGTTCTTC. Protein sequence: CASSVSGQVNNEQFF.

V usage is TRBV7-6 and J usage is TRBJ2-2; D is ambiguous. The CDR3 contains 13 residues. The V end lost 6 bases, the J end lost 4 bases, and 9 bases lay between the germline ends. From germline, CDR1 is SGHVS and CDR2 FNYEAQ. The CDR3 here is CASRTVGTGELFF. CDR3 DNA sequence: TGTGCCAGCAGAACCGTCGGCACCGGGGAGCTGTTTTTT.

V gene TRBV5-1 combines with J gene TRBJ1-1, with D possibly being TRBD1 (5 bases). This CDR3 is built from 14 residues. Trimming took off 0 bases at V and 3 bases at J, with 9 bases between the two ends. Germline V gene lookup returns CDR1 SGHRS and CDR2 YFSETQ. The CDR3 coding sequence is TGCGCCAGCAGCTTGGGTCTCAGGGACACTGAAGCTTTCTTT. This encodes CASSLGLRDTEAFF.

The count of this clone is one. This chain uses TRBV6-5 with TRBJ1-2, with a possible D match to TRBD1 (5 bases). The V end was cut by 4 bases, the J end by 0 bases, with 9 bases between. Germline CDR1 MNHEY, CDR2 SVGAGI. The CDR3 length is 14 residues. The CDR3 coding sequence is TGTGCCAGCAGTTCAGGGTCTGCTAACTATGGCTACACCTTC. Encoded protein: CASSSGSANYGYTF.

The chain couples TRBV5-4 to TRBJ1-4; 7 positions agree with TRBD1. This CDR3 is 14 amino acids long. Germline V lookup: CDR1 SGHNT, CDR2 YYREEE (reference sequence). The ends lost 0 bases at V and 8 bases at J; junction bases unmatched: 4. The DNA of the CDR3 is TGTGCCAGCAGCTTGGGGCAGGGACAGGAAAAACTGTTTTTT. It encodes CASSLGQGQEKLFF.

This clone was picked up one time. The chain recombines TRBV14 with TRBJ2-5; D might be TRBD2 (6 bases). The V end was cut by 0 bases, the J end by 5 bases, with 10 bases between. This CDR3 is 14 amino acids long. The germline V gene has CDR1 SGHDN and CDR2 FVKESK. As DNA, the CDR3 is TGTGCCAGCAGCCAAGAGCTGGGGAGGGAGACCCAGTACTTC. This gives the protein CASSQELGRETQYF.

This chain uses TRBV27 with TRBJ1-5; D possibly corresponds to TRBD1 (6 bases). Germline CDR1 and CDR2: MNHEY and SMNVEV (reference sequence). The CDR3 has 14 amino acids. Trimming pared 4 bases from V and 6 bases from J, leaving 13 bases between. CDR3: CASSSNRESQPQHF. The CDR3, as DNA: TGTGCCAGCAGTTCTAACAGGGAATCTCAGCCCCAGCATTTT.

The gene calls are TRBV18 and TRBJ1-4, with a weak D call TRBD1 (6 bases). Germline V gene data show CDR1 as KGHSH and CDR2 as LQKENI. V shed 0 bases and J shed 7 bases, with 12 bases lying between them. This CDR3 spans 15 amino acids. The CDR3 bases are TGTGCCAGCTCACCACCGGAAGGGGGGGCTGAAAAACTGTTTTTT. Protein sequence: CASSPPEGGAEKLFF.

The chain combines TRBV10-2 with TRBJ1-1, with 8 nucleotides matching TRBD1. The CDR3 runs 13 residues. V was pared by 7 bases and J by 5 bases, with 6 bases of the junction left unmatched. In germline, CDR1 is WSHSY, CDR2 SAAADI. The CDR3, as DNA: TGCGCCAGCACCATGACAGGGGATACTGAAGCTTTCTTT. It codes for CASTMTGDTEAFF.

V usage is TRBV6-1 and J usage is TRBJ1-1; possibly TRBD1 for D (5 bases). This CDR3 contains 15 residues. Trimming pared 1 base from V and 5 bases from J, leaving 14 bases between. CDR1 and CDR2 from the germline V gene are MNHNS and SASEGT. The CDR3: CASSEGSGASTEAFF. CDR3 nucleotides: TGTGCCAGCAGTGAAGGTAGTGGGGCCTCAACTGAAGCTTTCTTT.

The chain uses TRBV19 and TRBJ1-1; a weak D match, TRBD1 (5 bases). CDR3 length equals 13 residues. Germline V gives CDR1 LNHDA, CDR2 SQIVND (reference sequence). V dropped 1 base and J dropped 4 bases, with 7 bases sitting between them. CDR3 residues: CASSIAGITEAFF. CDR3 coding DNA: TGTGCCAGTAGTATAGCAGGGATCACTGAAGCTTTCTTT.

In its sample, this clone was seen a few times. The rearrangement joins TRBV4-1 to TRBJ1-3; no firm D call. From germline, CDR1 is MGHRA and CDR2 YSYEKL. The CDR3 totals 15 residues. The V end was cut by 0 bases, the J end by 7 bases, with 13 bases between. CDR3 sequence (DNA): TGCGCCAGCAGCCAAGAATTGACCCCCGGGAACACCATATATTTT. This translates into CASSQELTPGNTIYF.

The V gene is TRBV5-1, the J gene TRBJ1-1, with D uncertain. The V end lost 0 bases, the J end lost 1 base, and 13 bases lay between the germline ends. This CDR3 has 16 residues. CDR1 is SGHRS and CDR2 is YFSETQ in the germline V gene. CDR3 region: CASSLAVGVANTEAFF. The CDR3, as DNA: TGCGCCAGCAGCTTGGCTGTAGGAGTAGCGAACACTGAAGCTTTCTTT. The whole variable domain, remainder taken from reference TRBV5-1 and TRBJ1-1, is KAGVTQTPRYLIKTRGQQVTLSCSPISGHRSVSWYQQTPGQGLQFLFEYFSETQRNKGNFPGRFSGRQFSNSRSEMNVSTLELGDSALYLCASSLAVGVANTEAFFGQGTRLTVV.

This clone showed up many times. This chain uses TRBV7-9 with TRBJ1-1; D ambiguous. CDR1 SEHNR and CDR2 FQNEAQ come from the germline V gene (reference sequence). Trimming cost V 3 bases and J 1 base, with 6 bases left between them. The CDR3 totals 13 residues. The CDR3 reads CASSFQRNTEAFF. The CDR3 nucleotides read TGTGCCAGCAGCTTTCAGCGGAACACTGAAGCTTTCTTT.

This chain joins TRBV3-1 (or the pseudogene TRBV3-2) and TRBJ1-5, with 10 bases identical to TRBD1. The CDR3 has 14 amino acids. The V segment lost 3 bases and the J segment 7 bases; nucleotides outside the gene matches: 3. The germline V gene has CDR1 LGHDT and CDR2 YNNKEL (reference sequence). The CDR3 bases are TGTGCCAGCAGCCACGGGACAGGGGCCCAGCCCCAGCATTTT. It encodes CASSHGTGAQPQHF.

The V and J genes are TRBV5-1 and TRBJ2-7; the D gene is possibly TRBD1 (5 bases). There are 15 residues in the CDR3. From germline, CDR1 is SGHRS and CDR2 YFSETQ. V was trimmed by 2 bases and J by 5 bases, leaving 17 bases between them. The CDR3 DNA sequence: TGCGCCAGCAGCTTTCCGGCCCCAGGGCTCAACGAGCAGTACTTC. This codes for CASSFPAPGLNEQYF.

This chain joins TRBV3-1 (or the pseudogene TRBV3-2) and TRBJ1-2; TRBD1 matches 9 bases. With V trimmed by 1 base and J by 3 bases, 3 bases remained unmatched. Germline assignment: CDR1 LGHDT and CDR2 YNNKEL (reference sequence). The CDR3 totals 15 residues. The CDR3 DNA reads as TGTGCCAGCAGCCAAGCAACAGGGGGCGACTATGGCTACACCTTC. Translation: CASSQATGGDYGYTF.